This entry features one T cell receptor (beta chain) sequence. Its antigen is currently unknown. The record originates from a study of blood T cells in healthy people across ages. General observations from the study: Age brought a roughly linear fall in TCR beta diversity measured per million T cells. The study could not conclusively compare naive and antigen-experienced cells, given its unsorted PBMCs. More naive CD4+ cells and higher diversity marked long-lived donors relative to aged donors.

Trimming took off 2 bases at V and 10 bases at J, with 21 bases between the two ends. The CDR3 is 15 amino acids. Germline V gives CDR1 SNHLY, CDR2 FYNNEI. The use of a sample-barcoded 5' primer and a J-beta primer mix characterized a second PCR of 7 to 11 cycles. Researchers report that a template-switch adaptor with 12 random nucleotides tagged each cDNA molecule. TCRdb itself ran the 5' RACE reads through MiXCR, one entry per CDR3 protein. The table shows about 1.6 million distinct CDR3 sequences, with roughly a third occurring only once. The sequencing input was blood. This sequence joins TRBV2 and TRBJ2-7, with D perhaps TRBD1 (5 bases). The receptor was isolated from a woman in her 30s in good health. CDR3 sequence (DNA): TGTGCCAGCAGTGAAAGGGGCAGGACCGGGCAGGCCCAGTACTTC. It encodes CASSERGRTGQAQYF.